The T cell receptor beta chain described here comes from a study of shared clonotypes between healthy human individuals. Using immunoSEQ multiplex PCR, the repertoire was profiled, and TCRdb retains in-frame clones only, with some absent. The sample records 95,000 to 120,000 clones, about 70% being singletons. V trimming: 0 bases; J trimming: 5 bases; junction bases outside the gene matches: 1. Germline V CDR1 and CDR2: SGHAT, FQNNGV. This CDR3 has 15 residues. Sequencing was done on a sample of memory CD8+ T cells sorted from blood. The subset: CD45RO+ cells pooled with CCR7-negative TemRA cells. The chain is built from TRBV11-2 and TRBJ2-1, with 10 bases fitting TRBD1. The receptor's source is a woman in her twenties or thirties in good health. The CDR3 loop is CASSLEGQGNNEQFF. DNA of the CDR3: TGTGCCAGCAGCTTAGAGGGACAGGGGAACAATGAGCAGTTCTTC.